These 20 T cell receptor beta chains share one sample of origin, sequenced in a study of blood T cell repertoires in COVID-19 (dated by TCRdb to the early 2020s). Libraries were made using the immunoSEQ multiplex PCR assay. The table comes from immuneACCESS by way of TCRdb, which keeps in-frame sequences with V and J called. Part of the clones is missing from these tables; in studies checked, under half for an unresolved V gene and the rest for unknown reasons. This sample lists about 230,000 clones; 70% to 90% were detected once. The top ten clonotypes cover roughly 2.7% of the sample. The sequencing sample was made of peripheral blood. The receptor set was obtained from a woman in her seventies with active or convalescent COVID-19.

The chain employs TRBV30 and TRBJ1-2, with D tentatively TRBD1 (5 bases). Trimming shortened V by 7 bases and J by 7 bases, and 19 bases separated the two germline ends. Germline CDR1 and CDR2: GTSNPN and SVGIG (reference sequence). This CDR3 region has 13 residues. For the CDR3, the DNA is TGTGCCTCCATCGACGGGGGTGGGTTTGGCTACACCTTC. Encoded protein: CASIDGGGFGYTF.

V usage is TRBV2 and J usage is TRBJ1-2; D uncertain. The germline CDR1 and CDR2 sequences are SNHLY and FYNNEI. The CDR3 is 14 residues long. V dropped 6 bases and J dropped 2 bases, with 13 bases sitting between them. CDR3: CASRRGRENYGYTF. The CDR3 bases are TGTGCCAGCAGACGGGGTCGGGAAAACTATGGCTACACCTTC.

The chain joins TRBV14 to TRBJ2-3; a weak D match, TRBD1 (5 bases). The V and J ends lost 2 bases and 1 base respectively, with 16 bases between them. CDR1 SGHDN and CDR2 FVKESK come from the germline V gene. CDR3 size: 17 residues. The CDR3 nucleotides read TGTGCCAGCAGCCAAAGGTCAGGGTTTGGGGGCACAGATACGCAGTATTTT. It specifies CASSQRSGFGGTDTQYF.

Regarding this clone: Different DNA sequences within this sample yield the same CDR3. CDR3 residues: CASSFSRDNEQFF. CDR3 DNA: TGTGCCAGCAGCTTCTCTAGAGACAATGAGCAGTTCTTC. The chain uses TRBV11-2 and TRBJ2-1; no reliable D call. CDR3 size: 13 residues. Germline V gives CDR1 SGHAT, CDR2 FQNNGV. V lost 3 bases and J 5 bases, leaving 8 bases between the germline ends.

As regards this clone: Relative to the germline gene, one junction end is altered; a read error may explain this. V usage is TRBV28 and J usage is TRBJ2-7; 9 bases are shared with TRBD2. CDR3 length: 12 amino acids. Germline loops: CDR1 MDHEN, CDR2 SYDVKM. The CDR3 sequence is CASSSPGGRADF. In DNA form, the CDR3 reads TGTGCCAGCAGTTCCCCGGGCGGGAGGGCAGACTTC.

This chain joins TRBV6-5 and TRBJ2-3; the match to TRBD1 covers 7 bases. In germline, CDR1 is MNHEY, CDR2 SVGAGI. Germline trimming cut 8 bases from V and 0 bases from J; bases unmatched to any gene: 5. CDR3 size: 14 residues. The CDR3 reads CASRGTVSTDTQYF. The CDR3 nucleotides read TGTGCCAGCCGAGGGACAGTTAGCACAGATACGCAGTATTTT.

The chain has TRBV4-3 and TRBJ1-6; D is perhaps TRBD1 (5 bases). The CDR3 has 17 amino acids. Germline V gene sequence: CDR1 LGHNA, CDR2 YSLEER. Trimming left V 1 base short and J 0 bases short, with 10 bases between. The CDR3 DNA reads TGCGCCAGCAGCCAAGCAGGGCCCGGCTCCTATAATTCACCCCTCCACTTT. It is translated as CASSQAGPGSYNSPLHF.

J is TRBJ1-1 and V is TRBV7-9; D is perhaps TRBD1 (6 bases). Germline V gene data show CDR1 as SEHNR and CDR2 as FQNEAQ (reference sequence). CDR3 length equals 13 residues. Trimming pared 5 bases from V and 6 bases from J, leaving 13 bases between. CDR3 sequence: CASSLLQGPEAFF. The CDR3 DNA is TGTGCCAGCAGCCTATTACAGGGTCCTGAAGCTTTCTTT.

CDR3 region: CASSQERMGTGAFF. CDR3 nucleotides: TGCGCCAGCAGCCAAGAACGGATGGGCACCGGAGCTTTCTTT. The J gene is TRBJ1-1, the V gene TRBV4-1; D gene ambiguous. This CDR3 has 14 amino acids. Germline CDR1 MGHRA, CDR2 YSYEKL. V was cut by 0 bases and J by 10 bases, with 15 bases left in between.

In DNA, the CDR3 is TGTGCCAGCAGCCCGGGACACGGGAACACCGGGGAGCTGTTTTTT. Residues: CASSPGHGNTGELFF. The chain employs TRBV6-2 or TRBV6-3 and TRBJ2-2; D is perhaps TRBD1 (6 bases). Trimming left V 6 bases short and J 1 base short, with 12 bases between. Germline V gene sequence: CDR1 MNHEY, CDR2 SVGEGT. This CDR3 contains 15 residues.

A few counts support this clone. The J gene is TRBJ2-7, the V gene TRBV7-8; perhaps TRBD1 as D (6 bases). The V and J ends lost 4 bases and 2 bases respectively, with 18 bases between them. CDR3 length equals 16 residues. Per the germline V gene, CDR1 is SGHVS and CDR2 is FQNEAQ. CDR3 residues: CASSWSGGSGAYEQYF. The CDR3 DNA follows: TGTGCCAGCAGCTGGAGTGGGGGTTCAGGGGCCTACGAGCAGTACTTC.

CDR3 loop: CASSLAGANEQFF. The CDR3 DNA reads as TGTGCCAGCAGCCTAGCGGGAGCCAATGAGCAGTTCTTC. The V call is TRBV6-1, the J call TRBJ2-1; 10 bases agree with TRBD2. Germline CDR1 reads MNHNS; CDR2 reads SASEGT. Trimming took 6 bases from V and 6 from J; bases not matched to a gene: 2. This CDR3 has 13 residues.

The rearrangement uses TRBV11-2 and TRBJ2-3; perhaps TRBD1 as D (6 bases). V shed 5 bases and J shed 3 bases, with 9 bases lying between them. The CDR3 totals 13 residues. Germline-derived CDR1 and CDR2 are SGHAT and FQNNGV. CDR3 amino acids: CASSTGHTDTQYF. The CDR3 bases are TGTGCCAGCAGCACGGGACATACAGATACGCAGTATTTT.

The rearrangement links TRBV11-2 to TRBJ1-6, with TRBD1 identical over 10 bases. This CDR3 has 15 amino acids. V shed 1 base, J shed 9 bases, and the junction held 3 bases outside the gene matches. Germline-derived CDR1 and CDR2 are SGHAT and FQNNGV. CDR3 coding DNA: TGTGCCAGCAGCTTAGCCCGGGACAGGGGTTCACCCCTCCACTTT. It codes for CASSLARDRGSPLHF.

The chain couples TRBV20-1 to TRBJ1-6; 8 nucleotides align to TRBD1. The CDR3 spans 13 residues. J was trimmed by 7 bases and V by 3 bases; bases with no gene match: 2. From germline, CDR1 is DFQATT and CDR2 SNEGSKA (reference sequence). CDR3 residues: CSASRTGNSPLHF. CDR3 bases: TGCAGTGCTAGTAGGACAGGGAATTCACCCCTCCACTTT.

The V call is TRBV7-8, the J call TRBJ2-2; the match to TRBD1 covers 7 bases. Germline V gene data show CDR1 as SGHVS and CDR2 as FQNEAQ. The length of the CDR3 is 14 residues. V was clipped by 5 bases and J by 5 bases; unmatched bases: 5. CDR3 amino acids: CASSADRVTGELFF. In nucleotides, the CDR3 is TGTGCCAGCAGCGCCGACAGGGTAACCGGGGAGCTGTTTTTT.

CDR3 loop: CASSWDRGQVGYTF. The CDR3 nucleotides read TGCGCCAGCAGCTGGGACAGGGGGCAAGTTGGCTACACCTTC. The chain combines TRBV5-1 with TRBJ1-2; 12 nucleotides agree with TRBD1. After removal of 3 bases from V and 7 bases from J, the junction contained 4 bases not matched to a gene. Germline V gives CDR1 SGHRS, CDR2 YFSETQ. The CDR3 loop spans 14 amino acids.

In its sample, this clone was seen a few times. V and J are TRBV5-1 and TRBJ1-6; a possible D gene is TRBD1 (6 bases). CDR3 length: 16 amino acids. Trimming removed 2 bases at V and 5 bases at J, with 14 bases between. Per the germline V gene, CDR1 is SGHRS and CDR2 is YFSETQ. The CDR3 DNA reads TGCGCCAGCAGCTTCTCTCCCAGACAGGATAATTCACCCCTCCACTTT. Translating gives CASSFSPRQDNSPLHF.

The chain carries TRBV5-6 and TRBJ2-5; TRBD1 matches at 8 bases. The CDR3 totals 16 residues. Germline V gene data show CDR1 as SGHDT and CDR2 as YYEEEE. V lost 4 bases and J lost 4; bases outside the gene matches: 12. The CDR3 DNA reads TGTGCCAGCAGCCACTACGGACAGGGTGGGCGAGAGACCCAGTACTTC. Its protein is CASSHYGQGGRETQYF.

V gene TRBV15 combines with J gene TRBJ2-7; 10 bases match TRBD1. The CDR3 runs 14 residues. J was trimmed by 3 bases and V by 3 bases; bases with no gene match: 2. Germline V gene lookup returns CDR1 LNHNV and CDR2 YYDKDF (reference sequence). The CDR3 sequence: CATSSWDRGYEQYF. CDR3 coding DNA: TGTGCCACCAGCAGCTGGGACAGGGGCTACGAGCAGTACTTC. Combining the CDR3 with reference TRBV15 and TRBJ2-7 gives the whole variable domain DAMVIQNPRYQVTQFGKPVTLSCSQTLNHNVMYWYQQKSSQAPKLLFHYYDKDFNNEADTPDNFQSRRPNTSFCFLDIRSPGLGDTAMYLCATSSWDRGYEQYFGPGTRLTVT.